Listed below are T cell receptor beta chains from one sample, sequenced in a study of T-cell memory formation after mild COVID-19. TCRdb independently ran MiXCR on the 5' RACE reads; one entry per CDR3 protein. The table records over 50,000 distinct CDR3 sequences, 9.3% of them present only once. The sequencing input was PBMCs or a T cell subset sorted from them (not recorded which). The receptors were sampled from an adult woman who had mild COVID-19 (a few samples of this study predate the infection). Cell type and time point are not known. Each CDR3 is given with its conserved first and last residue. The order of the fields is J gene, clone size, D gene, V gene, CDR3 protein, CDR3 DNA. D genes are given only for firm matches. Clone size, where shown, is once, few, many, or a class for clones that have expanded.

TRBJ1-1	-	TRBD1	TRBV12-3/TRBV12-4	CASSFGTGAGVTEAFF	TGTGCCAGCAGTTTTGGGACAGGGGCCGGCGTCACTGAAGCTTTCTTT
TRBJ2-4	few	-	TRBV12-3/TRBV12-4	CASSSTRVAKNIQYF	TGTGCCAGCAGTTCAACGCGGGTAGCCAAAAACATTCAGTACTTC
TRBJ1-2	-	-	TRBV12-3/TRBV12-4	CASSSTLRGSGYGYTF	TGTGCCAGCTCGAGTACTCTGAGGGGCTCGGGCTATGGCTACACCTTC
TRBJ2-7	-	TRBD2	TRBV7-2	CASSFSTSGSYEQYF	TGTGCCAGCAGCTTTTCTACTAGCGGGAGTTACGAGCAGTACTTC
TRBJ2-5	few	-	TRBV6-5	CASSYGGPGVGTQYF	TGTGCCAGCAGTTACGGCGGACCTGGGGTGGGGACCCAGTACTTC
TRBJ2-7	-	TRBD2	TRBV4-2	CASSQAWTSEYEQYF	TGTGCCAGCAGCCAAGCTTGGACTAGCGAGTACGAGCAGTACTTC
TRBJ2-3	few	TRBD2	TRBV20-1	CSASPGTSSADTQYF	TGCAGTGCTAGCCCCGGGACTAGCTCGGCAGATACGCAGTATTTT
TRBJ1-5	-	-	TRBV19	CASSMTTQPQHF	TGTGCCAGTAGTATGACAACCCAGCCCCAGCATTTT
TRBJ2-2	few	-	TRBV11-3	CASSLGVTGELFF	TGTGCCAGCAGCCTTGGGGTGACCGGGGAGCTGTTTTTT
TRBJ2-2	-	TRBD2	TRBV20-1	CSASRGRAGVTGELFF	TGCAGTGCTAGCCGAGGGCGAGCGGGGGTTACCGGGGAGCTGTTTTTT
TRBJ2-1	many	TRBD2	TRBV11-2	CASSRLAGTYNEQFF	TGTGCCAGCAGCCGACTAGCGGGAACCTACAATGAGCAGTTCTTC
TRBJ2-1	many	-	TRBV24-1	CATAGAYNEQFF	TGTGCCACCGCGGGGGCTTACAATGAGCAGTTCTTC
TRBJ1-5	-	-	TRBV7-9	CASSLEGTYSNQPQHF	TGTGCCAGCAGCTTAGAAGGCACGTATAGCAATCAGCCCCAGCATTTT
TRBJ2-1	few	-	TRBV3-1	CASSLDFEYNEQFF	TGTGCCAGCAGTCTGGACTTCGAATACAATGAGCAGTTCTTC
TRBJ2-3	-	-	TRBV4-1	CASSQNLQGLSTDTQYF	TGCGCCAGCAGCCAAAACCTACAGGGATTGAGCACAGATACGCAGTATTTT
TRBJ2-1	-	-	TRBV2	CASSGGFNEQFF	TGTGCCAGCAGTGGAGGTTTCAATGAGCAGTTCTTC